This T cell receptor beta chain was retrieved from a study of shared clonotypes between healthy human individuals. TCRdb keeps only in-frame clones here, not all; method: immunoSEQ multiplex PCR. The sample holds more than 2,000,000 clones, more than 80% seen once. The origin of this receptor is a young man in good health. Material: naive CD4+ T cells sorted from blood. The subset was: CD45RA+ positively selected.

The CDR3 is CASSQAGIYGYTF. CDR3 DNA sequence: TGCGCCAGCAGCCAGGCGGGAATCTATGGCTACACCTTC. The genes are TRBV4-1 and TRBJ1-2, with D hard to call. CDR1 MGHRA and CDR2 YSYEKL come from the germline V gene. The CDR3 runs 13 residues. The V gene lost 3 bases and the J gene lost 4 bases, with 9 bases spanning the gap.